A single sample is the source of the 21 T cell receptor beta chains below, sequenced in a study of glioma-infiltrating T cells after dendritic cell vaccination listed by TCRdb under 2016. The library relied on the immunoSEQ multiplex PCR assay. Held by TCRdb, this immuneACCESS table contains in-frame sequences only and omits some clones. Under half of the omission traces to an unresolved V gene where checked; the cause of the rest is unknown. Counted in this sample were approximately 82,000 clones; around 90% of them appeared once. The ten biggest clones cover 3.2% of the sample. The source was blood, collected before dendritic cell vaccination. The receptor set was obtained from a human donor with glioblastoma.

This CDR3 is CASSEWVGGYGYTF. In DNA, the CDR3 is TGTGCCAGCAGTGAATGGGTGGGGGGCTATGGCTACACCTTC. The rearrangement uses TRBV6-1 and TRBJ1-2; D is possibly TRBD1 (5 bases). Per the germline V gene, CDR1 is MNHNS and CDR2 is SASEGT. This CDR3 is built from 14 residues. Trimming left V 2 bases short and J 4 bases short, with 11 bases between.

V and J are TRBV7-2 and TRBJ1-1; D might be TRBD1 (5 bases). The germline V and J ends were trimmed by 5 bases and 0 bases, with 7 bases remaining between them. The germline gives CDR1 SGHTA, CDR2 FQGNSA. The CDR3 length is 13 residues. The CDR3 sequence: CASSVQVNTEAFF. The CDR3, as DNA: TGTGCCAGCAGCGTACAGGTGAACACTGAAGCTTTCTTT.

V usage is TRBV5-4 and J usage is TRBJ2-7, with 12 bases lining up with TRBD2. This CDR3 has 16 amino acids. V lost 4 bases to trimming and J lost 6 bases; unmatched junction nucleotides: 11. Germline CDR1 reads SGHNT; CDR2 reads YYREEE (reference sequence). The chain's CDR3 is CASSHPSGGAKGEQYF. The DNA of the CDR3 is TGTGCCAGCAGCCATCCTAGCGGGGGGGCGAAGGGCGAGCAGTACTTC.

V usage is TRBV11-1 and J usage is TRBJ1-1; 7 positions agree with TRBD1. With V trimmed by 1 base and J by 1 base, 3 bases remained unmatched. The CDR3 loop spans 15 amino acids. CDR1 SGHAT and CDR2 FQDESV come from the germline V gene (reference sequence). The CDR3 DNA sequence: TGTGCCAGCAGCTTAGGGGGACAGACGAACACTGAAGCTTTCTTT. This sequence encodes CASSLGGQTNTEAFF.

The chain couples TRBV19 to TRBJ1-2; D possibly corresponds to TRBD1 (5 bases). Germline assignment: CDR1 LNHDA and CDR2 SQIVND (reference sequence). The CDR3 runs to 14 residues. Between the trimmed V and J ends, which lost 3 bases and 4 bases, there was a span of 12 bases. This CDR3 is CASSMTDNGYGYTF. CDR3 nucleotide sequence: TGTGCCAGTAGTATGACGGACAACGGCTATGGCTACACCTTC.

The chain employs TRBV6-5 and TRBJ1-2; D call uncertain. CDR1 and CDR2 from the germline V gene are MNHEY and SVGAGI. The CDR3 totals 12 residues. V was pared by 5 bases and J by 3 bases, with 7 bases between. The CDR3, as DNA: TGTGCCAGCAGTGCTAATTACTATGGCTACACCTTC. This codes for CASSANYYGYTF.

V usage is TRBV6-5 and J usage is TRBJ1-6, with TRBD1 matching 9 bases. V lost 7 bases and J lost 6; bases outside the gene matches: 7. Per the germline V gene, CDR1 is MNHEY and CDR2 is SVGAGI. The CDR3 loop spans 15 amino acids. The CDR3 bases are TGTGCCAGCACTGGGACAGGGAAGGGTAATTCACCCCTCCACTTT. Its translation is CASTGTGKGNSPLHF.

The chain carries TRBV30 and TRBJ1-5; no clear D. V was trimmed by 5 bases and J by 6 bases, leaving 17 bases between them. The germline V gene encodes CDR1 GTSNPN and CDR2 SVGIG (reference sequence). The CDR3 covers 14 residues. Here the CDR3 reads CAWGRSGGSQPQHF. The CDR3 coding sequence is TGTGCCTGGGGCAGGTCAGGAGGTAGTCAGCCCCAGCATTTT.

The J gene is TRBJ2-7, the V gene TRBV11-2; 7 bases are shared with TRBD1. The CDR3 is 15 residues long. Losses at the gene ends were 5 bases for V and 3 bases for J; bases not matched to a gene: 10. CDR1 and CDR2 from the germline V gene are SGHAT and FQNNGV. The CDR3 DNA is TGTGCCAGCAGCAGGGACAGTCTAGATATCTACGAGCAGTACTTC. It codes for CASSRDSLDIYEQYF.

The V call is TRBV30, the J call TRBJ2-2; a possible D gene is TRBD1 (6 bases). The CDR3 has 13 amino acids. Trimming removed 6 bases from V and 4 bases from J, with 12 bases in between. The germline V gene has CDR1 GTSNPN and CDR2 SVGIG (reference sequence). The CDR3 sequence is CACLTGRTGELFF. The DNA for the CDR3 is TGTGCCTGCCTCACAGGGCGCACCGGGGAGCTGTTTTTT.

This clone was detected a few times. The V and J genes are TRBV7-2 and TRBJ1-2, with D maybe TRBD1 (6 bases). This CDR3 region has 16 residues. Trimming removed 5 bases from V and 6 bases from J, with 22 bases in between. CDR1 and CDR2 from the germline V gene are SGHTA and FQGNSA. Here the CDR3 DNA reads TGTGCCAGCAGCAGCGGGGGGAGTGGGGGCAGGGATGGCTACACCTTC. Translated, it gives CASSSGGSGGRDGYTF.

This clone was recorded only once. Written as DNA, the CDR3 is TGTGCCAGCACACGGGGAAATTCTGGGGCCAACGTCCTGACTTTC. Protein product: CASTRGNSGANVLTF. V usage is TRBV6-5 and J usage is TRBJ2-6; possible D gene TRBD2, 5 bases. The CDR3 contains 15 residues. CDR1 is MNHEY, CDR2 SVGAGI, per germline. Trimming left V 7 bases short and J 1 base short, with 11 bases between.

The CDR3 DNA sequence: TGTGCCAGTAGTATAGGACCTTCTACGGGGGAGCAGTACTTC. It codes for CASSIGPSTGEQYF. This chain uses TRBV19 with TRBJ2-7; TRBD2 might be the D (5 bases). Per germline, CDR1 LNHDA and CDR2 SQIVND (reference sequence). CDR3 length: 14 amino acids. Trimming pared 1 base from V and 7 bases from J, leaving 14 bases between.

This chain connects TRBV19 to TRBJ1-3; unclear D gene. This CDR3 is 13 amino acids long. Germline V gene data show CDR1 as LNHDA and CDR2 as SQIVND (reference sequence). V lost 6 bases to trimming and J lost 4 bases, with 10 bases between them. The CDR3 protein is CASSDTEGNTIYF. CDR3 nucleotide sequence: TGTGCCAGTAGCGACACTGAAGGAAACACCATATATTTT.

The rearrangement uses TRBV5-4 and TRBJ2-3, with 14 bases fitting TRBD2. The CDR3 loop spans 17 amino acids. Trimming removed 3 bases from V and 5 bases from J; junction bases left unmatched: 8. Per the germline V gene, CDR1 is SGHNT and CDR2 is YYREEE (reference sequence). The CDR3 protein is CASSSRTSGRLVDTQYF. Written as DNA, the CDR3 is TGTGCCAGCAGCTCCCGGACTAGCGGGAGGTTAGTAGATACGCAGTATTTT.

The CDR3: CASSLTLDSFYGYTF. The CDR3, as DNA: TGTGCCAGCAGCCTAACCCTAGACAGTTTCTATGGCTACACCTTC. The rearrangement links TRBV7-2 to TRBJ1-2, with D possibly TRBD1 on 5 matching bases. The CDR3 is 15 residues long. V was cut by 5 bases and J by 4 bases, with 17 bases left in between. Germline-derived CDR1 and CDR2 are SGHTA and FQGNSA.

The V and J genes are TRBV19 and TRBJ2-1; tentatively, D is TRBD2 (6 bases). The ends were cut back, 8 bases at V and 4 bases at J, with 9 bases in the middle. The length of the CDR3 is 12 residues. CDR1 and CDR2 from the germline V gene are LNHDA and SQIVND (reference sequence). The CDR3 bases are TGTGCCAGTGGGCTAGCGTACAATGAGCAGTTCTTC. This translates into CASGLAYNEQFF.

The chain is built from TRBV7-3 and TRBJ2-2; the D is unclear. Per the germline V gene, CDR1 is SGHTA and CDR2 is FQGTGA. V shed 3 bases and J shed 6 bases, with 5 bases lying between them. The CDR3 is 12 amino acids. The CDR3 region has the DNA TGTGCCAGCAGCTTCCTACCCGGGGAGCTGTTTTTT. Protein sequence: CASSFLPGELFF.

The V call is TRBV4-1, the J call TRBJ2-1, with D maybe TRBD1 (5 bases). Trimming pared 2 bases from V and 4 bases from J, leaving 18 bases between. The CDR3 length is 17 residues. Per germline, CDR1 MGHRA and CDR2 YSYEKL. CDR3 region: CASSQPLLDRSYNEQFF. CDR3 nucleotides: TGCGCCAGCAGCCAACCGCTACTTGACAGATCTTACAATGAGCAGTTCTTC.

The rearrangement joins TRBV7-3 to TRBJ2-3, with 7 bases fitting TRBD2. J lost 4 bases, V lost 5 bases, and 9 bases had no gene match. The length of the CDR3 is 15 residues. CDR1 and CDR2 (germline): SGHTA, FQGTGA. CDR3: CASSQAAAGADTQYF. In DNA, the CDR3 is TGTGCCAGCAGCCAAGCGGCCGCGGGGGCAGATACGCAGTATTTT.

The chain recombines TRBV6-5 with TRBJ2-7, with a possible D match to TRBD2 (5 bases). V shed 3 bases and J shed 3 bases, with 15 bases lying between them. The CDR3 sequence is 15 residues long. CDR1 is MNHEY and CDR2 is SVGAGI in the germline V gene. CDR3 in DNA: TGTGCCAGCAGTTATAATGAGGGAAGTGTCTACGAGCAGTACTTC. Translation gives CASSYNEGSVYEQYF.